These T cell receptor beta chains were read from a single sample in a study of cytomegalovirus exposure and HLA in healthy donors. Clones were read by immunoSEQ multiplex PCR, and TCRdb kept only the in-frame ones, dropping some. The repertoire includes fewer than 200,000 clones, around 82% of them detected once, and approximately 1.5% sits in the top ten. The specimen sequenced was PBMCs. Receptors were obtained from a male donor in good health and CMV-seronegative. The CDR3 runs from the conserved cysteine through the conserved F or W. The order of the fields is clone size, D gene, V gene, J gene, CDR3 DNA, CDR3 protein. D genes are given only for firm matches. Part of the rows lack a size; the others show once, few, many or a class for expanded clones.

clone size: .
D gene: .
V gene: TRBV4-1
J gene: TRBJ1-4
CDR3 DNA: TGCGCCAGCAGCCAACCTGGAGCGGGCGGGACGGAATTTTTGGCTGAAAAACTGTTTTTT
CDR3 protein: CASSQPGAGGTEFLAEKLFF

clone size: once
D gene: TRBD1
V gene: TRBV4-2
J gene: TRBJ2-1
CDR3 DNA: TGTGCCAGCAGCCAACCCGGGACAGGGGACAATGAGCAGTTCTTC
CDR3 protein: CASSQPGTGDNEQFF

clone size: .
D gene: .
V gene: TRBV18
J gene: TRBJ1-5
CDR3 DNA: TGTGCCAGCTCACCAAACGGTCGTCAGGGCAATCAGCCCCAGCATTTT
CDR3 protein: CASSPNGRQGNQPQHF

clone size: .
D gene: .
V gene: TRBV23-1
J gene: TRBJ2-1
CDR3 DNA: TGCGCCAGCAGTCAATCGCCCGACTGCAAGGAGCAGTTCTTC
CDR3 protein: CASSQSPDCKEQFF

clone size: .
D gene: TRBD1
V gene: TRBV15
J gene: TRBJ2-7
CDR3 DNA: TGTGCCACCAGCAGAGCACGAACGGGACAGGGGAACGAGCAGTACTTC
CDR3 protein: CATSRARTGQGNEQYF

clone size: .
D gene: .
V gene: TRBV29-1
J gene: TRBJ2-1
CDR3 DNA: TGCAGCGTTGACGACCAGGGGCGGGTCAATGAGCAGTTCTTC
CDR3 protein: CSVDDQGRVNEQFF

clone size: .
D gene: TRBD2
V gene: TRBV30
J gene: TRBJ2-3
CDR3 DNA: TGTGCCTGGAGTTCGGCGGGAGGAGTAGATACGCAGTATTTT
CDR3 protein: CAWSSAGGVDTQYF

clone size: .
D gene: TRBD1
V gene: TRBV19
J gene: TRBJ1-5
CDR3 DNA: TGTGCCAGTAGTTGGGGACAGGCTAGCAATCAGCCCCAGCATTTT
CDR3 protein: CASSWGQASNQPQHF

clone size: .
D gene: .
V gene: TRBV11-3
J gene: TRBJ2-1
CDR3 DNA: TGTGCCAGCAGCTCCGTGGGGGGACTGGGGCAGTTCTTC
CDR3 protein: CASSSVGGLGQFF

clone size: .
D gene: TRBD1
V gene: TRBV7-8
J gene: TRBJ2-7
CDR3 DNA: TGTGCCAGCAGCTTAGGTGCAGGGGGCGCCCCGGTCGAGCAGTACTTC
CDR3 protein: CASSLGAGGAPVEQYF